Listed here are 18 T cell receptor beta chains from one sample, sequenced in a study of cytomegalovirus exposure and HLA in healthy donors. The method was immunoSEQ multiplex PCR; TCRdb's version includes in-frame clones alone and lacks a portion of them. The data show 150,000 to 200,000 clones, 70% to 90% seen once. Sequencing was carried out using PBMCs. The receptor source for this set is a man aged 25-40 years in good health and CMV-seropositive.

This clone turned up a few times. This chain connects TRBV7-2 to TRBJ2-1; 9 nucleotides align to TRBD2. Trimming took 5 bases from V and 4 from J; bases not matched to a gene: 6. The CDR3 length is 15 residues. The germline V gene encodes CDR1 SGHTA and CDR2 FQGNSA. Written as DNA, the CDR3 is TGTGCCAGCAGCCGCCTAGCGGGGCCATACAATGAGCAGTTCTTC. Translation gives CASSRLAGPYNEQFF. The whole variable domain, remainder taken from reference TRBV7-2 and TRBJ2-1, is GAGVSQSPSNKVTEKGKDVELRCDPISGHTALYWYRQSLGQGLEFLIYFQGNSAPDKSGLPSDRFSAERTGGSVSTLTIQRTQQEDSAVYLCASSRLAGPYNEQFFGPGTRLTVL.

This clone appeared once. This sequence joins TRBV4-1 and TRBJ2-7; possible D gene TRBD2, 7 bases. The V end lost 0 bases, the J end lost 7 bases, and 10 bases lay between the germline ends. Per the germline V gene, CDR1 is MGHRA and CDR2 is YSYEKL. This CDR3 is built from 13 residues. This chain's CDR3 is CASSQEGGGEQYF. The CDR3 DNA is TGCGCCAGCAGCCAAGAAGGGGGAGGGGAGCAGTACTTC.

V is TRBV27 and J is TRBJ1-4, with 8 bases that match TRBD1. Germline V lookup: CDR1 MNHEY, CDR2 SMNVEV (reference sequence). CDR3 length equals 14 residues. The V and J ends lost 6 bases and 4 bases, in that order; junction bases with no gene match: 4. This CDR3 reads CASSRQGNNEKLFF. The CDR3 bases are TGTGCCAGCAGCCGACAGGGGAATAATGAAAAACTGTTTTTT. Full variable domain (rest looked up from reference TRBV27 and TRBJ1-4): EAQVTQNPRYLITVTGKKLTVTCSQNMNHEYMSWYRQDPGLGLRQIYYSMNVEVTDKGDVPEGYKVSRKEKRNFPLILESPSPNQTSLYFCASSRQGNNEKLFFGSGTQLSVL.

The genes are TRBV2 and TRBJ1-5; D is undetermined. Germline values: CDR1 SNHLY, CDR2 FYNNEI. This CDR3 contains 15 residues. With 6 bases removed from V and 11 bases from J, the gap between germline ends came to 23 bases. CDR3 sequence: CASSPEYPLRLAQHF. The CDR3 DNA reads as TGTGCCAGCAGCCCCGAGTACCCCCTTAGATTAGCCCAGCATTTT.

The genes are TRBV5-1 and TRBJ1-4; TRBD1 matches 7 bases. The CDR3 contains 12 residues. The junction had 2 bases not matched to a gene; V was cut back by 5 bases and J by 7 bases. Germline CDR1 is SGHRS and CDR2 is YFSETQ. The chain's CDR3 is CASRRTGEKLFF. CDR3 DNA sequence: TGCGCCAGCAGGCGGACAGGTGAAAAACTGTTTTTT.

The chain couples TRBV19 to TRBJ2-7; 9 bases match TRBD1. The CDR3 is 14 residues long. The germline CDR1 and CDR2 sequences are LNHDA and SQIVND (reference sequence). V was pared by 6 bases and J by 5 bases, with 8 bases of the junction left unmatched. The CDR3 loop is CASRPGTGLDEQYF. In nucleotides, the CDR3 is TGTGCCAGTAGGCCGGGGACAGGGCTCGACGAGCAGTACTTC.

The CDR3 region is CASSLVGAVYEQYF. As DNA, the CDR3 is TGTGCCAGCAGCTTAGTTGGGGCAGTCTACGAGCAGTACTTC. The gene calls are TRBV7-6 and TRBJ2-7; a weak D match, TRBD1 (5 bases). The CDR3 covers 14 residues. Per germline, CDR1 SGHVS and CDR2 FNYEAQ. The V and J ends lost 1 base and 3 bases respectively, with 10 bases between them.

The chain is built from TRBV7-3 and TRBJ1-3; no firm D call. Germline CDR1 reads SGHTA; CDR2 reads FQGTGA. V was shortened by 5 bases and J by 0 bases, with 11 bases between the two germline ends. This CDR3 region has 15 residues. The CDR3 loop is CASSRGHRSGNTIYF. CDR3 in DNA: TGTGCCAGCAGCCGAGGCCACCGCTCTGGAAACACCATATATTTT.

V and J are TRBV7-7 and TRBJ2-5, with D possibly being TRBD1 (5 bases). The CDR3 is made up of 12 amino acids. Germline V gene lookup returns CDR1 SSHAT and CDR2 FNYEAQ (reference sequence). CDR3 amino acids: CATSQGGETQYF. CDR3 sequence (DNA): TGTGCTACATCCCAGGGCGGTGAGACCCAGTACTTC.

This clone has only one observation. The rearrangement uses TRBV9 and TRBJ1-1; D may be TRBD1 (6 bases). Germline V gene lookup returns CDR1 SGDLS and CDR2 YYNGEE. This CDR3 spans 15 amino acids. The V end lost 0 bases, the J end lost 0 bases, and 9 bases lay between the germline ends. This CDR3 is CASSVDGQLNTEAFF. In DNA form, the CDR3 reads TGTGCCAGCAGCGTAGATGGACAGCTGAACACTGAAGCTTTCTTT.

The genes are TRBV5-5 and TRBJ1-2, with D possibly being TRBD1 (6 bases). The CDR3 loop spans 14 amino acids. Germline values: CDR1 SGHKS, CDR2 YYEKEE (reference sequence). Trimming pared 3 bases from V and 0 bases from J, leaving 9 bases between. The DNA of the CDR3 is TGTGCCAGCAGCTCACAGGGAGCTAACTATGGCTACACCTTC. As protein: CASSSQGANYGYTF.

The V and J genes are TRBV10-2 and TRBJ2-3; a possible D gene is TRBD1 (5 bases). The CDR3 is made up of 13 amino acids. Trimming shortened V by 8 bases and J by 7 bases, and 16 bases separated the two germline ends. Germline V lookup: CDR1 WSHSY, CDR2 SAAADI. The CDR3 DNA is TGCGCCAGCGCTCGACAGCAGGGAAATACGCAGTATTTT. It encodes CASARQQGNTQYF.

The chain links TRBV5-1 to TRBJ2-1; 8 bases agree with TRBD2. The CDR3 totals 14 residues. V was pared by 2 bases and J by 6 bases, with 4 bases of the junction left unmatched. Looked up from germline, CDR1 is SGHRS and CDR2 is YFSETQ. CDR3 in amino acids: CASSLTGLANEQFF. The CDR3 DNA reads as TGCGCCAGCAGCTTAACAGGACTAGCCAATGAGCAGTTCTTC.

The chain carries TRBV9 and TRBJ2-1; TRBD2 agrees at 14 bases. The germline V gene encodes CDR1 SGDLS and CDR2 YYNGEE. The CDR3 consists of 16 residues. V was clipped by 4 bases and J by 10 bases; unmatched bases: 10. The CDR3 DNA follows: TGTGCCAGCAGCCCTGGGGGACTAGCGGGAGAGGGAGAGCAGTTCTTC. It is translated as CASSPGGLAGEGEQFF.

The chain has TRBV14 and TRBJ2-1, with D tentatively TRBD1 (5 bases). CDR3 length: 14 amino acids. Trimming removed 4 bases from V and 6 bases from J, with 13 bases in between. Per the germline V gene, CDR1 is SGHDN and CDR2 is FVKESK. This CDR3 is CASSLPGRGNEQFF. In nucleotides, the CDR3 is TGTGCCAGCAGCCTGCCAGGGCGCGGCAATGAGCAGTTCTTC.

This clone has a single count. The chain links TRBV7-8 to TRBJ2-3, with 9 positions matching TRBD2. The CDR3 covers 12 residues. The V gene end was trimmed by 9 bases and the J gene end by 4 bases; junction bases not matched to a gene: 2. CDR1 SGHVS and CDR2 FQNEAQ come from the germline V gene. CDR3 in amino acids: CASAGGSDTQYF. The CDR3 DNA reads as TGTGCCAGTGCGGGGGGGTCAGATACGCAGTATTTT.

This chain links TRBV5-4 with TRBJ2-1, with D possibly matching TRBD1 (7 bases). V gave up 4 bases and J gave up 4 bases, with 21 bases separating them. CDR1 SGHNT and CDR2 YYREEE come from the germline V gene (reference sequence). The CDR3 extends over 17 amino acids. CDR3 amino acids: CASSGGTANPTYNEQFF. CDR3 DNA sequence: TGTGCCAGCAGCGGCGGGACAGCCAACCCAACTTACAATGAGCAGTTCTTC.

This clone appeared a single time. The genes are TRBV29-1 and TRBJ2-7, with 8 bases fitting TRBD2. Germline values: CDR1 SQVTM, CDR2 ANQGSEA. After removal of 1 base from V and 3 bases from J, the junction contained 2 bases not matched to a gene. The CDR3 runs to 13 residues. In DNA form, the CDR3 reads TGCAGCGTTGAAGTGCGGGGGGTCTACGAGCAGTACTTC. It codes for CSVEVRGVYEQYF.